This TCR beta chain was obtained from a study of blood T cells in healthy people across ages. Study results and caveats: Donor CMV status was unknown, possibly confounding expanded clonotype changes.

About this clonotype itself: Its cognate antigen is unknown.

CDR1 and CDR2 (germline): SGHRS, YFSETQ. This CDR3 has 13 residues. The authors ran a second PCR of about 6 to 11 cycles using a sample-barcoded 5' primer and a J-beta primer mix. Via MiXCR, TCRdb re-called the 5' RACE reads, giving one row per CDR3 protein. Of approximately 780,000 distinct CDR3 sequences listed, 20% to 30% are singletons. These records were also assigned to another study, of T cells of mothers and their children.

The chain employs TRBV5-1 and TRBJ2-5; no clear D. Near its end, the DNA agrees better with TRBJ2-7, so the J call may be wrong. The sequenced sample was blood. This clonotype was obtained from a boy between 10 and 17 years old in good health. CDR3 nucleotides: TGCGCCAGCAGCGTCACATCAAGAGACGAGCAGTACTTC. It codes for CASSVTSRDEQYF.